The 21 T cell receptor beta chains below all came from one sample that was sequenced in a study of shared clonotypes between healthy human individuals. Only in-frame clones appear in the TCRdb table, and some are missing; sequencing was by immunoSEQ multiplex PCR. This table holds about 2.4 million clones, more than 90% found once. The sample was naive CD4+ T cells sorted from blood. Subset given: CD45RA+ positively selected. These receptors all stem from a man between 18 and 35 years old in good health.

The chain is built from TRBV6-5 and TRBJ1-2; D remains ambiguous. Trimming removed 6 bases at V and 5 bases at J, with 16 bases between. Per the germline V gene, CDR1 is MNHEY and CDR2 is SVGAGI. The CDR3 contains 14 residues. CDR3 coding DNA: TGTGCCAGCAGCTCCTACTGGGGTGGGTATGGCTACACCTTC. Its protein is CASSSYWGGYGYTF.

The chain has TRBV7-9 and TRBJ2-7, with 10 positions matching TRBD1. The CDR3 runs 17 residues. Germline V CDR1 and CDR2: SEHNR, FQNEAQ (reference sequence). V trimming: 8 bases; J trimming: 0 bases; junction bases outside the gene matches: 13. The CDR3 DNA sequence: TGTGCCAGCTCTTCGGGGACAGGGGTCAGGAGCTCCTACGAGCAGTACTTC. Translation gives CASSSGTGVRSSYEQYF.

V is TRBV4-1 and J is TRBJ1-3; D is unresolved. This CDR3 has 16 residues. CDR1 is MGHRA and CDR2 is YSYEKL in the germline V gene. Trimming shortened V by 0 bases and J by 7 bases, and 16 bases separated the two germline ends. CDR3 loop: CASSQESARIINTIYF. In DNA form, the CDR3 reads TGCGCCAGCAGCCAAGAAAGTGCCAGAATTATTAACACCATATATTTT.

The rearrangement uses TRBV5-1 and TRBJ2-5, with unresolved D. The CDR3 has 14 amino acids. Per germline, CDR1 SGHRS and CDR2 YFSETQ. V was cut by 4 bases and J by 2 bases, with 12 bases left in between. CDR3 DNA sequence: TGCGCCAGCAGCGGAACAGCCCCACAAGAGACCCAGTACTTC. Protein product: CASSGTAPQETQYF.

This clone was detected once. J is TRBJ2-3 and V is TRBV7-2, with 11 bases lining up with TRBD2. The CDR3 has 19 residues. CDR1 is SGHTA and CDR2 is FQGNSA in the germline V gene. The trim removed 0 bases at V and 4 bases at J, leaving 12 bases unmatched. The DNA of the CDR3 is TGTGCCAGCAGCTTAGCCGGAGGAGGTCTAGCGGGGGGCCCAGATACGCAGTATTTT. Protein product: CASSLAGGGLAGGPDTQYF.

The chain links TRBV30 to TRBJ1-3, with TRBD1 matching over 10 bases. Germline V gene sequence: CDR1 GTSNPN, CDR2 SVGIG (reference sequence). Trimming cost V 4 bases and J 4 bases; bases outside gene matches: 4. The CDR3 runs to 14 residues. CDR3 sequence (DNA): TGTGCCTGGACCGGACAGGGGGAAGGAAACACCATATATTTT. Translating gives CAWTGQGEGNTIYF.

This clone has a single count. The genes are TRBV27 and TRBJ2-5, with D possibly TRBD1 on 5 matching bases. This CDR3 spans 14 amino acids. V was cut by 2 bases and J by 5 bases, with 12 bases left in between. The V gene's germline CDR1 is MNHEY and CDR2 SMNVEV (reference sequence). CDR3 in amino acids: CASSLVGRDETQYF. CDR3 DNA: TGTGCCAGCAGTTTAGTGGGGCGAGATGAGACCCAGTACTTC.

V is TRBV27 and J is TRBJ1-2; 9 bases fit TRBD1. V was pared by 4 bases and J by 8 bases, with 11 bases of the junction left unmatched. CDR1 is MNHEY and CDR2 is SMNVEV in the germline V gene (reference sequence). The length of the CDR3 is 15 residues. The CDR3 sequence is CASSSRPGQGVGYTF. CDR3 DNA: TGTGCCAGCAGTTCCAGACCGGGACAGGGTGTCGGCTACACCTTC.

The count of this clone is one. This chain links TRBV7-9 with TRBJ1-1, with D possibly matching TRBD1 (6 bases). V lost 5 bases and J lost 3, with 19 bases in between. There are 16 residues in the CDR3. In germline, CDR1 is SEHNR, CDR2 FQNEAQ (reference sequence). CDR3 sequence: CASSPREGVGDTEAFF. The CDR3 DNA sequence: TGTGCCAGCAGCCCTCGGGAGGGGGTGGGGGACACTGAAGCTTTCTTT.

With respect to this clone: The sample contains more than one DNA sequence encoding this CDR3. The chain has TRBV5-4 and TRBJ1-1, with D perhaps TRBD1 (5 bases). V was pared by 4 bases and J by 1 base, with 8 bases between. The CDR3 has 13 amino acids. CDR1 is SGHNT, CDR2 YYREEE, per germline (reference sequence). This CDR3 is CASSVDRNTEAFF. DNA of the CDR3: TGTGCCAGCAGCGTAGACAGGAACACTGAAGCTTTCTTT.

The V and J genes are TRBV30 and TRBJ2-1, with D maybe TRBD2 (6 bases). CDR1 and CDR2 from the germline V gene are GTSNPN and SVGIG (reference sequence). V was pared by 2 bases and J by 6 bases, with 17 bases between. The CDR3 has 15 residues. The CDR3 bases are TGTGCCTGGAGTCTCGGTGGGGGGTTTGGCAATGAGCAGTTCTTC. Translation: CAWSLGGGFGNEQFF.

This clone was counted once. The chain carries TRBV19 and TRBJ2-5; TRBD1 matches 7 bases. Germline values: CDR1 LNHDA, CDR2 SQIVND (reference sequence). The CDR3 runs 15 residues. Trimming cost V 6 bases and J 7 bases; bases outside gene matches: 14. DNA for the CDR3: TGTGCCAGTAGCCCCAACCAGGGGGTGTATGGGACCCAGTACTTC. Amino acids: CASSPNQGVYGTQYF. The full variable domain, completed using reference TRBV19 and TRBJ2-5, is DGGITQSPKYLFRKEGQNVTLSCEQNLNHDAMYWYRQDPGQGLRLIYYSQIVNDFQKGDIAEGYSVSREKKESFPLTVTSAQKNPTAFYLCASSPNQGVYGTQYFGPGTRLLVL.

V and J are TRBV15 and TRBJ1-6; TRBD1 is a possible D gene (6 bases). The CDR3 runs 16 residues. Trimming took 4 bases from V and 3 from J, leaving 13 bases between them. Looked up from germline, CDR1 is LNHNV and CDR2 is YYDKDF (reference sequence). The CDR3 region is CATSKEGGVYNSPLHF. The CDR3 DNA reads TGTGCCACCAGCAAGGAAGGGGGGGTCTATAATTCACCCCTCCACTTT.

As DNA, the CDR3 is TGCGCCAGCAATCCGTTGAGTATAGGGACTATAGGCTACACCTTC. Translated: CASNPLSIGTIGYTF. The chain has TRBV10-2 and TRBJ1-2; TRBD1 is a possible D gene (5 bases). The CDR3 consists of 15 residues. V lost 7 bases to trimming and J lost 8 bases, with 23 bases between them. In germline, CDR1 is WSHSY, CDR2 SAAADI.

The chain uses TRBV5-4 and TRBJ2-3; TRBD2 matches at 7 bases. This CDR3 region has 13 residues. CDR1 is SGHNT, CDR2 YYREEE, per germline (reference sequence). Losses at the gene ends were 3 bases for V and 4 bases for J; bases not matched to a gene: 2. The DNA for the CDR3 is TGTGCCAGCAGCTCTGGGGGGGCAGATACGCAGTATTTT. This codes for CASSSGGADTQYF.

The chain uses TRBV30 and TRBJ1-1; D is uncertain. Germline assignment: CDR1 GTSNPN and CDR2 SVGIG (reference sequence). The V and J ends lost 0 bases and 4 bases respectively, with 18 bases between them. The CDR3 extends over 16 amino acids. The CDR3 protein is CAWSVKVGPPRTEAFF. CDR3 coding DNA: TGTGCCTGGAGTGTAAAAGTCGGGCCTCCACGCACTGAAGCTTTCTTT.

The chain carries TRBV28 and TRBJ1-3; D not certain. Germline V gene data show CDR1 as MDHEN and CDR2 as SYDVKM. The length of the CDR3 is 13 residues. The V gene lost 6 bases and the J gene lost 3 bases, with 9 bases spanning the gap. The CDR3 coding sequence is TGTGCCAGCAGGATCTCGATTGGAAACACCATATATTTT. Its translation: CASRISIGNTIYF.

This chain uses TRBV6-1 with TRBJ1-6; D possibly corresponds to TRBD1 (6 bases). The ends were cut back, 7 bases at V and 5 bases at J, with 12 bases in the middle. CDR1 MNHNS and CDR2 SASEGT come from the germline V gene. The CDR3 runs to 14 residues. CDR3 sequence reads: CASKRDTDNSPLHF. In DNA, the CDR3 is TGTGCCAGCAAAAGGGACACCGATAATTCACCCCTCCACTTT.

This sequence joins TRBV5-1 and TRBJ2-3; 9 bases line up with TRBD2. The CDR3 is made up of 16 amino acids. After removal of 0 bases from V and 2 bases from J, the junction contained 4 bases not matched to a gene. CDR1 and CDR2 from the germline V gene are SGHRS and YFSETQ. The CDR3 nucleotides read TGCGCCAGCAGCTTGGTTCTAGCGGGGTACACAGATACGCAGTATTTT. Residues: CASSLVLAGYTDTQYF.

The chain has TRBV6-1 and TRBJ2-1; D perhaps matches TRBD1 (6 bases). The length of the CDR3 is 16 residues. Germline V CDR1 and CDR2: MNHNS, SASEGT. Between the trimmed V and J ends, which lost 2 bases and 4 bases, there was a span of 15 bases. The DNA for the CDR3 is TGTGCCAGCAGTGAAAGTGGGGGCCTCCTTTACAATGAGCAGTTCTTC. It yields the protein CASSESGGLLYNEQFF.

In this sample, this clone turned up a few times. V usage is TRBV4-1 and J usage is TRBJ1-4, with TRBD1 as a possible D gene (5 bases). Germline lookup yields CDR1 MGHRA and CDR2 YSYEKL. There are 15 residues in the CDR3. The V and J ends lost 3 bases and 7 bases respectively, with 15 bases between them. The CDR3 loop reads CASSHRAGYGEKLFF. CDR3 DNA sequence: TGCGCCAGCAGCCATCGGGCAGGGTACGGTGAAAAACTGTTTTTT.